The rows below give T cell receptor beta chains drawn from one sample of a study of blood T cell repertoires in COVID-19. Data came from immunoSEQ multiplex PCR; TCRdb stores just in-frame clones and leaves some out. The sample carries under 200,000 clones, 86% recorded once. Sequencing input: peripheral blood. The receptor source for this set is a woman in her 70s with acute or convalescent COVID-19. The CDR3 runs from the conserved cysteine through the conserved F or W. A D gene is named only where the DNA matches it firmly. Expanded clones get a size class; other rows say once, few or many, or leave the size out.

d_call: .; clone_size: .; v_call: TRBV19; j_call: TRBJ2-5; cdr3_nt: TGTGCCAGTAGTGTTGGGGGCTTGGAGACCCAGTACTTC; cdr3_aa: CASSVGGLETQYF
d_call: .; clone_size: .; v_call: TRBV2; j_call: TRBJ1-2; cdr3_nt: TGTGCCAGCAGTGATCTCGCCGGGACTACCTATGGCTACACCTTC; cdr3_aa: CASSDLAGTTYGYTF
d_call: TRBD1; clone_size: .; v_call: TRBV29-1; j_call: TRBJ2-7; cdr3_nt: TGCAGCGTGGACGACAGGGGCACGAACGAGCAGTACTTC; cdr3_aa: CSVDDRGTNEQYF
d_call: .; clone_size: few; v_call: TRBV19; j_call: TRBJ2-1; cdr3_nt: TGTGCCAGTAGTATCGATGGCCTCTACAATGAGCAGTTCTTC; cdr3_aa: CASSIDGLYNEQFF
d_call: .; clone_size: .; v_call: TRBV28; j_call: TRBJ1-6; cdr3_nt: TGTGCCAGCAGTCCTCTCACAGGACAGACAAATAATTCACCCCTCCACTTT; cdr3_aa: CASSPLTGQTNNSPLHF
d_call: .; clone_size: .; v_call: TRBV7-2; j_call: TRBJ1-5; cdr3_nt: TGTGCCAGCAGCCCCCCGGGACTCCCAACCTATCAGCCCCAGCATTTT; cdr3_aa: CASSPPGLPTYQPQHF
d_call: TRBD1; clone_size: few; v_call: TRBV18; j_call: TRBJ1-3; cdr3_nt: TGTGCCAGCTCACCGACAGGGAGTGCTGGAAACACCATATATTTT; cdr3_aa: CASSPTGSAGNTIYF
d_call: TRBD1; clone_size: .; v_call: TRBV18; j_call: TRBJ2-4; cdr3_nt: TGTGCCAGCTCACCGGGACAGGGGGGACCTGGGTCCAAAAACATTCAGTACTTC; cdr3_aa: CASSPGQGGPGSKNIQYF
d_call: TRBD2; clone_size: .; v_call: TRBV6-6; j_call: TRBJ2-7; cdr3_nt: TGTGCCAGCAGTTACTCAGTACTAGCGGAATACGAGCAGTACTTC; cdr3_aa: CASSYSVLAEYEQYF
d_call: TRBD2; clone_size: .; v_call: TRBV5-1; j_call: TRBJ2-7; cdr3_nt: TGCGCCAGCAGCTTTACTAGCGGGATATCCTACGAGCAGTACTTC; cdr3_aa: CASSFTSGISYEQYF
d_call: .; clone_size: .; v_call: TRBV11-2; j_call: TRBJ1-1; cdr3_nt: TGTGCCAGCAAGGCGTCGGGCAGGTTGGGGAGTGAAGCTTTCTTT; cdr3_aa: CASKASGRLGSEAFF
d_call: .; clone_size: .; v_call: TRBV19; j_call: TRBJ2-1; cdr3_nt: TGTGCCACCCAAGCGGGCGGAGTAACCTACAATGAGCAGTTCTTC; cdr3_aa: CATQAGGVTYNEQFF
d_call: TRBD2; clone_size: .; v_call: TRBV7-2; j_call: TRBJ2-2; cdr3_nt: TGTGCCAGCAGCTTAGTGTCTAGCGGAAACACCGGGGAGCTGTTTTTT; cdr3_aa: CASSLVSSGNTGELFF
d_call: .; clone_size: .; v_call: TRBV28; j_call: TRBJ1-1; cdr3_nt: TGTGCCAGCACCGGGAACACTGAAGCTTTCTTT; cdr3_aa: CASTGNTEAFF
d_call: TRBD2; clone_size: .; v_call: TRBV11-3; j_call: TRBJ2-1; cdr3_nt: TGTGCCAGCAGCCGTAGCGGGAGGGCCATAGATGAGCAGTTCTTC; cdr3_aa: CASSRSGRAIDEQFF
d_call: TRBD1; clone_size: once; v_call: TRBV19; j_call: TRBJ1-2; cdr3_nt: TGTGCCAGTAGTATAGATCGGTCAGGGGGCTCTTTCGGCTATGGCTACACCTTC; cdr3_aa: CASSIDRSGGSFGYGYTF